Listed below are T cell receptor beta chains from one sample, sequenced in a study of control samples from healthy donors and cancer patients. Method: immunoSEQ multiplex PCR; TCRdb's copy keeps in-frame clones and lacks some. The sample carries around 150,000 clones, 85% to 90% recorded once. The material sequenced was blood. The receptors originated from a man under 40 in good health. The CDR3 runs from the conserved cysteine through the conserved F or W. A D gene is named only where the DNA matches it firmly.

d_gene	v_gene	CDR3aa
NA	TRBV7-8	CASSAETGMETQYF
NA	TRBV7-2	CASSSHREGTQYF
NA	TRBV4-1	CASSQVGHNEKLFF
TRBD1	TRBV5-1	CASSFRQGDRSAEQYF
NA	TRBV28	CASSFYLGGGNEKLFF
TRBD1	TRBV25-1	CASSSRDSASSYNEQFF
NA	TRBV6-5	CASSYSRATRQFF
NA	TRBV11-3	CASLPRLNTEAFF
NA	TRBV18	CASSPQLAQGETQYF
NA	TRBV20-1	CSARATETQYF
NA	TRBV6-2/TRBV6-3	CASSYSSRVYF
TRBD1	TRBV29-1	CSVEYRQGTEAFF
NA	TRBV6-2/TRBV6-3	CASSRQTFSDYGYTF
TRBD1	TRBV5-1	CASSLAAGGNSGNTIYF
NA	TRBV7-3	CASSLLAAADTQYF
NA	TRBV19	CASSYSNSNQPQHF
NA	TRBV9	CASSASSGGRLDTIYF
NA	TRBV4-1	CASSPATGPNTGELFF
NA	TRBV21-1	CASKENRANTEAFF
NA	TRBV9	CASSVGGGITEAFF
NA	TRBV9	CASRSGTEQFF
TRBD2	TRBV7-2	CASSLEAGIYEQYF
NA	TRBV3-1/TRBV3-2	CASSQYDSTDTQYF
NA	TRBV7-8	CASSLEHISGNTIYF
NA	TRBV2	CASSTNTGGVVRTEAFF
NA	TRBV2	CASNLDGYTF
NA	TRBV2	CASSESSSRGYNEQFF
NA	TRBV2	CASGRTVSTDTQYF
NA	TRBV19	CATESGRVTQYF
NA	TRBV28	CASSLGQGRFGYTF